The present entry profiles one TCR beta chain with its context. This entry comes from a study of molecular identifiers for immune sequencing clone quantification. The CDR3 is made up of 15 amino acids. Germline V gene lookup returns CDR1 SGHTA and CDR2 FQGTGA. V gave up 5 bases and J gave up 0 bases, with 8 bases separating them. Using its own MiXCR run on the PCR reads, TCRdb lists one record per CDR3 protein. Of over 550,000 distinct CDR3 sequences in the sample, less than 30% were seen once. Sequencing was performed on naive CD8+ T cells from blood, with Jurkat cell RNA spiked in. Subset denoted: FACS-sorted CD8+CD4-CCR7+CD45RA+ naive T cells. The gene calls are TRBV7-3 and TRBJ2-6; D remains ambiguous. The sequence derives from a human donor in good health. Some libraries in this study had Jurkat cell RNA spiked in. The CDR3, as DNA: TGTGCCAGCAGCGAACAACCCTCTGGGGCCAACGTCCTGACTTTC. It encodes CASSEQPSGANVLTF. The full variable domain, its missing parts supplied by reference TRBV7-3 and TRBJ2-6, is GAGVSQTPSNKVTEKGKYVELRCDPISGHTALYWYRQSLGQGPEFLIYFQGTGAADDSGLPNDRFFAVRPEGSVSTLKIQRTERGDSAVYLCASSEQPSGANVLTFGAGSRLTVL.